The TCR beta chain described here comes from a study of T cell repertoires in cytomegalovirus infection. Turning to the study itself: It can be stated that public TCR beta signatures indicated CMV infection as well as a matching HLA type. Findings of the study overall: Frequencies of public TCR beta families were cumulated, and this identified carriers of CMV plus the relevant HLA. Ex vivo responses were dominated by HLA-C-restricted CMV-specific TCR beta clonotypes.

The trim removed 7 bases at V and 3 bases at J, leaving 5 bases unmatched. The CDR3 loop spans 13 amino acids. MiXCR was run by TCRdb on the reads, yielding one entry per CDR3 protein. The sample records under 600,000 distinct CDR3 sequences, 16% being singletons. This clonotype has a count of ten or more. Its specificity is not known. The specimen was CD8+ T cells from PBMCs. This chain uses TRBV12-3 or TRBV12-4 with TRBJ1-1; 7 bases match TRBD1. The receptor was isolated from a human donor in good health (CMV status not recorded). Some clones in this sample may be carry-over from other donors' samples. The CDR3 DNA is TGTGCCAGCATCCAGACAGGGTACACTGAAGCTTTCTTT. It is translated as CASIQTGYTEAFF.